This T cell receptor (beta chain) originates from a study of T cells of healthy individuals. V lost 7 bases and J lost 7, with 19 bases in between. Looked up from germline, CDR1 is WNHNN and CDR2 is SYGVQD (reference sequence). The CDR3 contains 14 residues. One entry per CDR3 protein, called by TCRdb with MiXCR from the 5' RACE reads. The data show about 96,000 distinct CDR3 sequences, with 17% seen just once and more than 5.5% held by the top ten. The receptor was derived from a human donor in good health. V and J are TRBV10-1 and TRBJ1-1, with TRBD1 as a possible D gene (5 bases). In DNA, the CDR3 is TGCGCCAGCAACGAGTGTAACAGGAGATTTGAAGCTTTCTTT. It codes for CASNECNRRFEAFF.